The entry below gives a single TCR beta chain sequence along with its context. Its cognate antigen is unknown. The entry originates in a study of T cell responses to AZD1222 COVID-19 vaccine. The table came from immunoSEQ multiplex PCR; TCRdb's copy has only in-frame clones and leaves some out. The sample contains around 80,000 clones, 92% of which appear only once. General observations from the study: After two AZD1222 doses, spike-specific TCR breadth and depth rose versus day 0. Clonal diversity may have been underestimated in mostly white British donors. Dominant CD4 TCR responses targeted spike regions 160-218 and 743-854. Seropositivity was recorded at baseline in only a handful of AZD1222 recipients.

Germline V gives CDR1 LGHNA, CDR2 YNFKEQ. With 0 bases removed from V and 4 bases from J, the gap between germline ends came to 20 bases. The CDR3 loop spans 18 amino acids. The chain has TRBV4-2 and TRBJ2-3, with D tentatively TRBD1 or TRBD2 (6 bases each). The source of this sequence is an adult who received the AZD1222 COVID-19 vaccine. The sample in question was peripheral blood, obtained 28 days after the second AZD1222 dose. DNA for the CDR3: TGTGCCAGCAGCCAAGATCCCGGGGGCAGTGGGTTCCCAGATACGCAGTATTTT. Residues: CASSQDPGGSGFPDTQYF.